The entry that follows covers one TCR beta chain sequence. Its antigen is unknown. TCRdb passed the 5' RACE reads through MiXCR, listing each CDR3 protein once. The sample yields a few hundred thousand distinct CDR3 sequences, 6.5% to 8% seen once. These data are taken from a study of identical twins. Findings and limits, study-wide: For zero-insertion analyses, partial confounding could come from invariant MAIT and iNKT cells.

This CDR3 is 12 amino acids long. Germline V lookup: CDR1 PRHDT, CDR2 FYEKMQ (reference sequence). With 9 bases clipped from V and 6 bases from J, the junction kept 6 bases outside the gene matches. The sample also formed part of further work on T cells expressing NK-cell markers. From that report: HCMV seropositivity marked most of the eight sequenced donors; one was seronegative. The dominant NKG2C+ clonotypes represented about 1.0-7.0% of CD8+ T cells in 6 or 7 donors. Expanded clones of NKG2C+ T cells had an unclear HCMV specificity.

This rearrangement joins TRBV13 to TRBJ2-5; 8 positions agree with TRBD2. The clonotype was recovered from a woman between 18 and 30 years old in good health. The sample taken for sequencing was CD8+ T cells sorted from blood. CDR3 nucleotides: TGTGCCAGTACGAGCGGGGGTAAGACCCAGTACTTC. Translated, it gives CASTSGGKTQYF.